The 11 T cell receptor beta chains presented below share a single source sample, sequenced in a study of blood T cell repertoires in COVID-19. Profiling relied on immunoSEQ multiplex PCR, and the TCRdb table lists in-frame clones only, not all of them. The data contain about 190,000 clones, about 72% of them singletons. The sequencing input was PBMCs or T cells enriched from blood (not recorded which). The receptors derive from a woman aged 45 to 65 who had recovered from COVID-19.

The chain couples TRBV2 to TRBJ2-5; D is perhaps TRBD1 (5 bases). This CDR3 spans 14 amino acids. The germline CDR1 and CDR2 sequences are SNHLY and FYNNEI. V shed 10 bases and J shed 1 base, with 16 bases lying between them. In nucleotides, the CDR3 is TGTGCCACCAGCCCGGACACGGTCCAAGAGACCCAGTACTTC. Its translation: CATSPDTVQETQYF.

The rearrangement links TRBV6-5 to TRBJ1-2; 7 bases are a match to TRBD1. CDR3 length: 16 amino acids. Germline V gene data show CDR1 as MNHEY and CDR2 as SVGAGI. Trimming cost V 2 bases and J 8 bases; bases outside gene matches: 14. In DNA, the CDR3 is TGTGCCAGCAGTTACGAGGGGATAGTAGGGGGCGACGGCTACACCTTC. This sequence encodes CASSYEGIVGGDGYTF.

CDR3 in DNA: TGTGCCAGCAGCTTAACAGGGCCTAGCGGGAACAATGAGCAGTTCTTC. Its translation: CASSLTGPSGNNEQFF. The chain combines TRBV7-9 with TRBJ2-1, with 9 positions matching TRBD2. The V and J ends lost 2 bases and 5 bases, in that order; junction bases with no gene match: 7. The CDR3 contains 16 residues. Germline V gene sequence: CDR1 SEHNR, CDR2 FQNEAQ (reference sequence).

To note about this clone: One end of the junction fails to match germline, which may point to a read error. This chain links TRBV7-2 with TRBJ2-7, with D perhaps TRBD1 (6 bases). CDR1 is SGHTA, CDR2 FQGNSA, per germline. This CDR3 region has 17 residues. CDR3 sequence reads: CASSLGGWGARSNEQYF. The CDR3 DNA reads TGTGCCAGCAGCCTAGGGGGTTGGGGCGCGCGCTCCAACGAGCAGTACTTC.

This clone was observed a handful of times. This chain uses TRBV10-3 with TRBJ1-3; TRBD1 matches at 9 bases. The J segment lost 0 bases and the V segment lost 4 bases, leaving 7 bases of the junction unmatched. The CDR3 is made up of 17 amino acids. Germline loops: CDR1 ENHRY, CDR2 SYGVKD. The CDR3 here is CAISGQGTGTSGNTIYF. The CDR3 DNA follows: TGTGCCATCAGTGGGCAGGGGACAGGGACCTCTGGAAACACCATATATTTT.

A few counts support this clone. V gene TRBV9 combines with J gene TRBJ1-1; TRBD1 is a possible D gene (6 bases). From germline, CDR1 is SGDLS and CDR2 YYNGEE. CDR3 length: 12 residues. V was shortened by 3 bases and J by 7 bases, with 10 bases between the two germline ends. CDR3 region: CASSAGTNEAFF. The CDR3 region has the DNA TGTGCCAGCAGCGCCGGGACAAATGAAGCTTTCTTT.

This chain joins TRBV5-1 and TRBJ1-2; perhaps TRBD1 as D (6 bases). The CDR3 is made up of 13 amino acids. Germline V lookup: CDR1 SGHRS, CDR2 YFSETQ. V lost 1 base, J lost 3 bases, and 7 bases lay in between. CDR3 coding DNA: TGCGCCAGCAGCTTGTCAGGGGACTATGGCTACACCTTC. It specifies CASSLSGDYGYTF.

The CDR3 is CASFSGQGNTGELFF. The CDR3 nucleotides read TGTGCCAGTTTTAGCGGACAGGGGAACACCGGGGAGCTGTTTTTT. The rearrangement joins TRBV6-5 to TRBJ2-2, with 8 bases matching TRBD1. J was trimmed by 1 base and V by 9 bases; bases with no gene match: 7. CDR3 length equals 15 residues. From germline, CDR1 is MNHEY and CDR2 SVGAGI.

This chain connects TRBV7-2 to TRBJ2-1; 10 bases map to TRBD2. CDR1 SGHTA and CDR2 FQGNSA come from the germline V gene. J gave up 12 bases and V 1 base, and 15 bases lay outside the gene matches. The CDR3 consists of 17 residues. The CDR3 region has the DNA TGTGCCAGCAGCTTAGGTCAGTCTAGCGGGAGAGTAAAGGGGCAGTTCTTC. It encodes CASSLGQSSGRVKGQFF.

The rearrangement links TRBV6-1 to TRBJ1-6; weak D call: TRBD1 (6 bases). The V and J ends lost 1 base and 9 bases respectively, with 25 bases between them. The germline CDR1 and CDR2 sequences are MNHNS and SASEGT. The CDR3 extends over 19 amino acids. The CDR3 bases are TGTGCCAGCAGTGAAGTTTATTACTTCGCGGGGGCTAGAGGTTCACCCCTCCACTTT. It is translated as CASSEVYYFAGARGSPLHF.

The chain couples TRBV27 to TRBJ1-2; 12 nucleotides match TRBD1. The CDR3 length is 14 residues. Germline CDR1 is MNHEY and CDR2 is SMNVEV (reference sequence). Germline trimming cut 5 bases from V and 8 bases from J; bases unmatched to any gene: 6. CDR3: CASSTGQGALGYTF. The CDR3, as DNA: TGTGCCAGCAGTACGGGACAGGGGGCCCTGGGCTACACCTTC.